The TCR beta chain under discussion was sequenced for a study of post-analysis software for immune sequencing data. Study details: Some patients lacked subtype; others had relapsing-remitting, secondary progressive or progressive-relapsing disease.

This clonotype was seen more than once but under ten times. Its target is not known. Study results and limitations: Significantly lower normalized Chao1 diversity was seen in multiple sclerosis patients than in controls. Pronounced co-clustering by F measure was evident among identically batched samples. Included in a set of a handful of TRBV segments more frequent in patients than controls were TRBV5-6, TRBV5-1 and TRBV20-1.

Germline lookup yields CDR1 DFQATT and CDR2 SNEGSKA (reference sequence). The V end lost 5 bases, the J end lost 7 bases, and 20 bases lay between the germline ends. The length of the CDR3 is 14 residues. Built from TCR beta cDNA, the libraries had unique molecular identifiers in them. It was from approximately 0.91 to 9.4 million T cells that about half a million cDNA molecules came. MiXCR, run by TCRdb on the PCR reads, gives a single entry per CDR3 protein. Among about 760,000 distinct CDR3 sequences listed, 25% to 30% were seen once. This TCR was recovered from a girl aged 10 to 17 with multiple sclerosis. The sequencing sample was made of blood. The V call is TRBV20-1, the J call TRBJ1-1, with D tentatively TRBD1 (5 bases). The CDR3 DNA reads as TGCAGTGCTCCCCTAGGGCCGGGGGGGTTTGAAGCTTTCTTT. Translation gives CSAPLGPGGFEAFF.